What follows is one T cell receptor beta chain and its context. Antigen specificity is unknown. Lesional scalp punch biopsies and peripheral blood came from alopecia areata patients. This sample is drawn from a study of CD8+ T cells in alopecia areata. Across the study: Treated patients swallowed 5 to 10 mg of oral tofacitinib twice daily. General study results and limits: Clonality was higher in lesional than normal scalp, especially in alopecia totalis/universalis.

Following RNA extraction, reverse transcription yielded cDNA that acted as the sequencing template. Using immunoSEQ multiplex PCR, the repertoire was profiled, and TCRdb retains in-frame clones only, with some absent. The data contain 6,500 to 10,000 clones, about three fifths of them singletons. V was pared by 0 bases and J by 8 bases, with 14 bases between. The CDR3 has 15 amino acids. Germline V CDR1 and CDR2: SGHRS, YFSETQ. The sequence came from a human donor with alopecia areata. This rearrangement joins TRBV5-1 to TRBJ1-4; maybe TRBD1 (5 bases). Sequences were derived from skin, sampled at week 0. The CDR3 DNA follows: TGCGCCAGCAGCTTGGAGGGGACCGGTGGAGAAAAACTGTTTTTT. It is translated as CASSLEGTGGEKLFF.